The present TCR beta chain was sequenced within a study of cytomegalovirus exposure and HLA in healthy donors. General study findings and limits: For most TCR beta V segments, an earlier analysis put the productive rate at about 87% or about 30% of the time. DRB1 had the most TCR associations and HLA-C the fewest, a later analysis found, with rates varying by HLA locus. The availability of immune exposure information extended only to CMV serostatus.

Note on this clone: Antigen: not known.

There are 14 residues in the CDR3. Trimming pared 4 bases from V and 1 base from J, leaving 10 bases between. Germline V gene data show CDR1 as SGHDN and CDR2 as FVKESK. Primers for the PCR totalled 60 Vbeta and 13 Jbeta. Using immunoSEQ multiplex PCR, the repertoire was profiled, and TCRdb retains in-frame clones only, with some absent. The top ten hold 4.2% of the sample, which has about 110,000 clones, approximately 80% seen once. The clonotype originates from a male donor in good health and CMV-seronegative. Material: PBMCs. V gene TRBV14 combines with J gene TRBJ1-1; D uncertain. The CDR3 region has the DNA TGTGCCAGCAGCCCCGTACTGCAGAACACTGAAGCTTTCTTT. It translates to CASSPVLQNTEAFF.